Shown below are 4 T cell receptor beta chains from a single sample sequenced in a study of response to subunit inactivated influenza vaccine. TCRdb processed the RT-PCR reads anew with MiXCR; each CDR3 protein has one entry. The table records about 540,000 distinct CDR3 sequences, 20% to 25% of them present only once. Separately, the same data were catalogued under a study of T cells expressing NK-cell markers. That work contributes: 5'RACE template switching with UMIs produced the TCR beta cDNA.

Sequenced here: CD4+ T cells sorted from PBMCs, sampled roughly 13 days after vaccination. The receptors come from a man between 45 and 60 years old who received an inactivated influenza vaccine.

There are a few counts of this clonotype. The rearrangement links TRBV28 to TRBJ2-7; possibly TRBD1 for D (6 bases). This CDR3 comprises 13 residues. Between the trimmed V and J ends, which lost 3 bases and 2 bases, there was a span of 8 bases. CDR1 MDHEN and CDR2 SYDVKM come from the germline V gene. CDR3 region: CASSLGATYEQYF. As DNA, the CDR3 is TGTGCCAGCAGTTTGGGGGCAACCTACGAGCAGTACTTC.

This clonotype has just a few counts. V usage is TRBV29-1 and J usage is TRBJ1-2, with TRBD1 as a possible D gene (6 bases). This CDR3 is built from 12 residues. V was shortened by 7 bases and J by 2 bases, with 11 bases between the two germline ends. Germline V gene lookup returns CDR1 SQVTM and CDR2 ANQGSEA. Here the CDR3 reads CSAKGHNYGYTF. The CDR3 coding sequence is TGCAGCGCGAAGGGACACAACTATGGCTACACCTTC.

The chain recombines TRBV28 with TRBJ2-5; the D is unclear. CDR3 length: 14 amino acids. Trimming took 6 bases from V and 7 from J, leaving 18 bases between them. Germline loops: CDR1 MDHEN, CDR2 SYDVKM. The CDR3 protein is CASRVKLAKGTQYF. The CDR3 bases are TGTGCCAGCAGGGTAAAACTTGCTAAGGGGACCCAGTACTTC.

This clonotype showed up just a few times. The gene calls are TRBV5-1 and TRBJ2-1; D tentatively fits TRBD1 or TRBD2 (6 bases each). The CDR3 length is 16 residues. Germline CDR1 reads SGHRS; CDR2 reads YFSETQ. The V and J ends lost 0 bases and 2 bases respectively, with 12 bases between them. The CDR3 reads CASSLVGGQAYNEQFF. CDR3 bases: TGCGCCAGCAGCTTGGTAGGGGGGCAGGCCTACAATGAGCAGTTCTTC. The full variable domain, in which reference TRBV5-1 and TRBJ2-1 provide the parts outside the CDR3, is KAGVTQTPRYLIKTRGQQVTLSCSPISGHRSVSWYQQTPGQGLQFLFEYFSETQRNKGNFPGRFSGRQFSNSRSEMNVSTLELGDSALYLCASSLVGGQAYNEQFFGPGTRLTVL.